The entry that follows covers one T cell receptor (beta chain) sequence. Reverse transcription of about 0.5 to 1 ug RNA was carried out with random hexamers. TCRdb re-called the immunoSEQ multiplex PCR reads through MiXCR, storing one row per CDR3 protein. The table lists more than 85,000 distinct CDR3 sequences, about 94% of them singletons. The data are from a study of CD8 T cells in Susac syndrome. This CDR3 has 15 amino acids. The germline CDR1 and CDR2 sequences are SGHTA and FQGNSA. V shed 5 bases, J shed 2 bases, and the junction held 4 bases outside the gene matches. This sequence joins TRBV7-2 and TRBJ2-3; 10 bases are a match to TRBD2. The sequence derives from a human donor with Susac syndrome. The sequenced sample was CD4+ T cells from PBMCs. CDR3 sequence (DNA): TGTGCCAGCAGCCGGACTAGCGGCAACACAGATACGCAGTATTTT. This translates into CASSRTSGNTDTQYF. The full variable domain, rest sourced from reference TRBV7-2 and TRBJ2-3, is GAGVSQSPSNKVTEKGKDVELRCDPISGHTALYWYRQSLGQGLEFLIYFQGNSAPDKSGLPSDRFSAERTGGSVSTLTIQRTQQEDSAVYLCASSRTSGNTDTQYFGPGTRLTVL.